Sequencing of this T cell receptor beta chain was carried out in a study of T cell responses to AZD1222 COVID-19 vaccine. Study-level results: There were mostly white British donors and more females than males, and clonal diversity was possibly underestimated. Among those given AZD1222, only 6 or 7 were seropositive at baseline. Per reports, nearly half of all spike-specific TCRs target regions that are unmutated in variants.

As for this clone: Its target is not known.

Measured with immunoSEQ multiplex PCR; TCRdb has only the in-frame clones, and not every one. The table shows 75,000 to 90,000 clones, with approximately 83% occurring only once. The sample here was peripheral blood, taken 28 days after the second AZD1222 dose. The TCR comes from an adult who received the AZD1222 COVID-19 vaccine.

The CDR3 spells CASSPNAHLNQPQHF. In DNA, the CDR3 is TGTGCCAGCTCCCCTAACGCACACCTCAATCAGCCCCAGCATTTT. V is TRBV2 and J is TRBJ1-5; D is uncertain. Germline-derived CDR1 and CDR2 are SNHLY and FYNNEI. The V end lost 8 bases, the J end lost 3 bases, and 17 bases lay between the germline ends. The CDR3 contains 15 residues.